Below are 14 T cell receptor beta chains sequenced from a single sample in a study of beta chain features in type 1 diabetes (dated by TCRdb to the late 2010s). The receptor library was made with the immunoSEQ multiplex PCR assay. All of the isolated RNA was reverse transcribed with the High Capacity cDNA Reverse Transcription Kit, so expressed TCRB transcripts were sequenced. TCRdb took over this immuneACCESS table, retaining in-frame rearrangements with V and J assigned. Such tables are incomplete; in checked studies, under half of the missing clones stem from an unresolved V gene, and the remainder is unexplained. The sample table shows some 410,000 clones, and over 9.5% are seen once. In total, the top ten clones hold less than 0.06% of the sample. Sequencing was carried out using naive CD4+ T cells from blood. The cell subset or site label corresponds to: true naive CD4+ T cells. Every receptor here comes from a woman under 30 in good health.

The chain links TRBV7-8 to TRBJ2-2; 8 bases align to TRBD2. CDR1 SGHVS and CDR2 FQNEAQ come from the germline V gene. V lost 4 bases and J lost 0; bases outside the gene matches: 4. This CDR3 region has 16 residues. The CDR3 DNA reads TGTGCCAGCAGCTCCCCGGGGGGGACGAACACCGGGGAGCTGTTTTTT. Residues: CASSSPGGTNTGELFF. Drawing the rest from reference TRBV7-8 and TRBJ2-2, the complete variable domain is GAGVSQSPRYKVAKRGQDVALRCDPISGHVSLFWYQQALGQGPEFLTYFQNEAQLDKSGLPSDRFFAERPEGSVSTLKIQRTQQEDSAVYLCASSSPGGTNTGELFFGEGSRLTVL.

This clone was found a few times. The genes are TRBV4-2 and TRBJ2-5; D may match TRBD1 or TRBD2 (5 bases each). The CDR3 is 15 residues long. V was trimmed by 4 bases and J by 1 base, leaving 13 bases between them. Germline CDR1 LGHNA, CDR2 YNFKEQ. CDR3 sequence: CASSRWAGGQETQYF. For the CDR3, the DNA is TGTGCCAGCAGCCGCTGGGCTGGGGGCCAAGAGACCCAGTACTTC.

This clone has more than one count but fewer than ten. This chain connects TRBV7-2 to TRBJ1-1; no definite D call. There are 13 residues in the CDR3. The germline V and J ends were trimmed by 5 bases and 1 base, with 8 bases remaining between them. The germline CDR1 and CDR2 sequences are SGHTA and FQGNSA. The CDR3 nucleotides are TGTGCCAGCAGCACAGACTGGAACACTGAAGCTTTCTTT. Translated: CASSTDWNTEAFF.

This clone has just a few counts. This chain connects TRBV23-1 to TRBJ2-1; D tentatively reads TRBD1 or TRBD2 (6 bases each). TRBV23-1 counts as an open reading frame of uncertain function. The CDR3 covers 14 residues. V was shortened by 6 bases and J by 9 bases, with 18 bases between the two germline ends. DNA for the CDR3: TGCGCCAGCAGCCCACCCGGAGGGGGGCCTGAGCAGTTCTTC. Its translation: CASSPPGGGPEQFF.

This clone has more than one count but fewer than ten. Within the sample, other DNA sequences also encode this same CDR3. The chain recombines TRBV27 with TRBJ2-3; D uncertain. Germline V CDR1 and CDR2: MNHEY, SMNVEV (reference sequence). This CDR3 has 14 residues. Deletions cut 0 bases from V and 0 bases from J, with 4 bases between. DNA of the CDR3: TGTGCCAGCAGTTTATCTTCGAGCACAGATACGCAGTATTTT. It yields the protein CASSLSSSTDTQYF.

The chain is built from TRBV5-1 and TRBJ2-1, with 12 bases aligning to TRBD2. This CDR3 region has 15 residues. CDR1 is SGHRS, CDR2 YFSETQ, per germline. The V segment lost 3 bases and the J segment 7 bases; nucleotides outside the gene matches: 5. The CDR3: CASSSLAGGPNEQFF. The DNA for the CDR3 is TGCGCCAGCAGCTCCCTAGCGGGAGGGCCTAATGAGCAGTTCTTC.

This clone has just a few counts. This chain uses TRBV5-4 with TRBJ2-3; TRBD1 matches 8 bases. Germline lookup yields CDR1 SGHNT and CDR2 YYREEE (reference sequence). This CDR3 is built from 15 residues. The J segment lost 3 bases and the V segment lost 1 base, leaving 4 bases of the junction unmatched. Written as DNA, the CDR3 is TGTGCCAGCAGCTTGCCAGGGGGCTCGACAGATACGCAGTATTTT. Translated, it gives CASSLPGGSTDTQYF.

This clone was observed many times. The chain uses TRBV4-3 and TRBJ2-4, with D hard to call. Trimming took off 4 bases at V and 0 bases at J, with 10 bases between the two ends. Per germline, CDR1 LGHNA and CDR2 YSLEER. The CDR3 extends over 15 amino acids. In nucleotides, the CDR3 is TGCGCCAGCAGCCGTGGCCGATTAGCCAAAAACATTCAGTACTTC. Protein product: CASSRGRLAKNIQYF.

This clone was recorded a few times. CDR3 nucleotides: TGTGCCAGCAGCACCCGGGACCGTACTAGCACAGATACGCAGTATTTT. The encoded protein is CASSTRDRTSTDTQYF. V gene TRBV11-3 combines with J gene TRBJ2-3, with D possibly being TRBD1 or TRBD2 (5 bases each). Germline-derived CDR1 and CDR2 are SGHNT and YENEEA. The CDR3 runs 16 residues. Trimming stripped 5 bases from V and 0 bases from J, with 15 bases between.

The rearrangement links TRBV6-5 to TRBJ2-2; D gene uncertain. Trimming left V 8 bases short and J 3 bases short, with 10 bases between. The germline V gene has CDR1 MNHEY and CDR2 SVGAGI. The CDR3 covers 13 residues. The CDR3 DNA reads TGTGCCAGCCGCAAACCTTACACCGGGGAGCTGTTTTTT. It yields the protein CASRKPYTGELFF.

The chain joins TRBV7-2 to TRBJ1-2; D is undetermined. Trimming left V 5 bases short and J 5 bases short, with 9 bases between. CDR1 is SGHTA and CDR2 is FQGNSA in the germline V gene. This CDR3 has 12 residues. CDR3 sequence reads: CASSRSGYGYTF. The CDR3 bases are TGTGCCAGCAGCCGGAGTGGATATGGCTACACCTTC.

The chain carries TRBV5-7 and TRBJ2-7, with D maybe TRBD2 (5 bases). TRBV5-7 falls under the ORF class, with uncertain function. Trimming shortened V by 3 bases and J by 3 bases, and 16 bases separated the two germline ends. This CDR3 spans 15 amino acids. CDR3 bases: TGTGCCAGCAGCTGCGGGCCCCGCAAGTACTACGAGCAGTACGTC. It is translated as CASSCGPRKYYEQYV.

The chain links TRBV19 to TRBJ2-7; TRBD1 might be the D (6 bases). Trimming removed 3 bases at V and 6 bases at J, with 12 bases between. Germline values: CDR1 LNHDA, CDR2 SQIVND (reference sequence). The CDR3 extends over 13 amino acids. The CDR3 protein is CASSITGKSEQYF. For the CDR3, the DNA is TGTGCCAGTAGTATTACAGGGAAGTCCGAGCAGTACTTC.

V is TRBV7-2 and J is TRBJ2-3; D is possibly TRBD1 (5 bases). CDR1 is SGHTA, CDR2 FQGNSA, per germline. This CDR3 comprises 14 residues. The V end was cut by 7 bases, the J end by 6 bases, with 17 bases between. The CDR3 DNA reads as TGTGCCAGCACCACGATCCAGGGCTGGGATACGCAGTATTTT. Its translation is CASTTIQGWDTQYF.